The sequence of this TCR beta chain was determined in a study of cytomegalovirus exposure and HLA in healthy donors (dated by TCRdb to the late 2010s). Study-level background: An earlier analysis of more than 550 of the donors reported 276 Gb of sequence data and 95 million to 140 million unique TCR beta sequences obtained from roughly 180 million T cells. Approximately 300 gigabases of sequencing data and 70 million to 100 million unique TCR sequences made up an early release that covered 500 to 650 HLA-typed donors. Among the approximately 430 genotyped donors, approximately 77% belonged to the genetic ancestry cluster associated with self-reported Caucasian donors. The aim of the study was to test whether cataloging public T cell receptors could identify signatures of past pathogen exposure. The T cell repertoires of some 670 subjects were profiled by immunosequencing and related to cytomegalovirus serostatus. Besides the first cohort of around 670 subjects, a separate validation cohort made up of roughly 120 different subjects was used. To predict cytomegalovirus infection status, the study brought together high-throughput TCR immunosequencing, statistical association of individual TCRs with disease status, and machine learning. A later analysis re-examined previously published TCR beta repertoires from more than 600 donors and added high-resolution HLA genotyping to investigate patterns of TCR occurrence. Rather than using new phenotypic data, the later analysis identified candidate immune exposures from TCR beta sequences and from how often those sequences occurred across donors. An earlier analysis of fewer than 700 of the donors applied high-throughput TCR beta sequencing to assess whether each TCR beta V gene segment acted as functional or pseudogenic. Donor age, sex, ethnicity and CMV serostatus were collected together with the repertoire data. In a later genetic analysis, genome-wide SNP genotypes for about 55% of the roughly 700 donors were used, and that subset was treated as a discovery cohort. All discovery cohort repertoires had been generated using a single sequencing platform. HLA typing covered class I and class II loci at four-digit resolution. Typing coverage varied by locus: about 620-630 donors for A, B, C, DRB1 and DQB1; more than 500 for DQA1; about 600 for DPA1; about 450 for DPB1. About five DR-DQ haplotypes were treated as single units for association and clustering because of strong linkage in the cohort. On average, over 200,000 unique TCR beta nucleotide sequences were sequenced per donor among 300 to 500 genotyped donors of the cohort, with 15% to 20% of those sequences being non-productive. Results the study describes overall, beyond this receptor: While some public TCRs were present in many individuals, most TCR sequences turned up only very rarely across donors. A later analysis found that most CMV-associated TCR beta chains appeared HLA-restricted, with HLA associations seemingly driven largely by CMV exposure. According to the authors, the approach could potentially be generalized to other disease states and immunological phenotypes. The earlier analysis of about 600 of the donors excluded roughly 17 rarely observed V segments, including chromosome 9 orphons, because counts were too low. In a later analysis, HLA-associated TCR beta chains were found to be more clonally expanded and to have lower generation probabilities than equally common non-associated chains. Roughly uniform sequencing depth across donors was assumed in presence/absence analyses, although this assumption may not hold. A further reported finding was that TCR beta sequences accurately predicted the HLA-A and HLA-B alleles for most subjects in the first cohort. The cohort was sequenced for TCR beta chains only, and without alpha or paired-chain data the features that could be detected were limited. Because HLA typing was unavailable for some donors at each locus, only the typed subset was used in association tests. In an earlier analysis of some 550 of the donors, most TCR beta V segments were observed in productive rearrangements about 87% or about 30% of the time, broadly matching IMGT annotations. Compared with the roughly 670-donor mean, donors in an Asian-associated ancestry cluster had fewer N-insertions in productive TCRs, according to a later genetic analysis. Strong co-occurrence of HLA alleles, especially DR and DQ, made assigning TCR associations to individual alleles difficult. A few of the identified cytomegalovirus-associated TCR beta chains were confirmed in vitro to be specific for cytomegalovirus antigens. V-gene and J-gene trimming of TCR beta chains was associated with a missense DCLRE1C variant in a later genetic analysis, and the association was replicated in an independent cohort. For the cohort, immune exposure information was limited to CMV serostatus. According to a later analysis, TCR association rates differed among HLA loci, with DRB1 alleles showing the most associated TCRs and HLA-C alleles showing the fewest. A later analysis associated around 16,000 TCR beta sequences with specific HLA alleles at a false discovery rate of 0.05. Correlated functional status among segregating V segments might reflect linkage disequilibrium, but an unknown experimental factor could not be ruled out. According to a later analysis, parvovirus B19, influenza, CMV and Epstein-Barr virus appeared linked to several top co-occurrence clusters. Some IMGT-functional V segments, including TRBV6-2 and TRBV6-3, could not be told apart with the 87-base-pair reads, so those segments were excluded. In both the original and validation cohorts, the classifier was reported to diagnose cytomegalovirus status with high specificity and sensitivity. In the study, about 150 TCR beta chains were listed as associated with cytomegalovirus. A group of highly shared sequence variants was considered likely to be a technical artifact of the sequencing pipeline.

Library method: the immunoSEQ multiplex PCR assay. The multiplex PCR relied on a mix of 60 forward primers for TCR Vbeta segments and 13 reverse primers for TCR Jbeta segments. The CDR3 region of rearranged TCR beta genes was amplified from genomic DNA with a multiplex PCR assay. On the Illumina HiSeq System, the amplified TCR beta libraries were sequenced as 87-base-pair reads. From the authors' description of their analysis: A later analysis counted approximately 74 million unique TCR beta chains across the 550 to 700 repertoires, and around 9.9 million of these chains were shared by at least two donors. To remove PCR and sequencing errors, raw reads were error-corrected and collapsed into unique sequences using a nearest-neighbor algorithm that merged closely related sequences. V, D and J gene segments were assigned by aligning CDR3 sequences to IMGT reference sequences. Each retained sequence needed at least a six-nucleotide match to both a V gene segment and a J gene segment. Rearrangements were called productive when the CDR3 lacked stop codons and stayed in frame with V and J; all others were non-productive. Following IMGT convention, CDR3 was defined as the stretch from the second conserved V-encoded cysteine up to the conserved J-encoded phenylalanine. Sequences without an unambiguous match to a single V gene segment were excluded from the earlier analysis of almost 600 of the donors. In an earlier analysis of several hundred of the donors, V segments were called functional above 56.7% productive rearrangements and were called segregating when the between-donor standard deviation exceeded 5%. A statistical classification framework was built to diagnose cytomegalovirus status from the catalog of TCR beta chain sequences. In a later analysis, TCR nucleotide sequences were compared against IMGT/GENE-DB human TR gene sequences so that V and J genes could be assigned. A later analysis assigned CDR3 sequences and most-parsimonious VDJ recombination scenarios with the TCRdist pipeline. A later analysis defined each TCR beta chain by its CDR3 amino acid sequence plus V-gene family, and excluded reads lacking a unique V-gene family. To address suspected cross-contamination and a sequencing artifact, a later analysis removed some 620 highly shared, low-generation-probability nucleotide sequences. A later analysis calculated a clonal expansion index for each public chain from normalized within-repertoire ranks of inferred template counts. A later analysis computed generation probabilities with a VDJ recombination model fitted to out-of-frame rearrangements, and checked the results against IGoR. A later analysis scored TCR-TCR, TCR-HLA and TCR-CMV co-occurrence with hypergeometric tests, applying a repertoire-size bias correction to TCR pairs. To estimate false discovery rates, a later analysis permuted the HLA or CMV assignments 20 times. In a later analysis, co-occurring TCRs were grouped using DBSCAN, with TCRdist sequence similarity added in when clustering inside HLA-allele-positive subsets. Repertoires with fewer than 30,000 or more than 120,000 public chains, plus five repertoires with anomalous nucleotide sharing, were excluded from co-occurrence clustering. TCRdb obtained this table from immuneACCESS and retained in-frame rearrangements with V and J assigned. These tables miss some clones; where compared with another copy, unresolved V genes account for less than half of the shortfall, and the remainder is unexplained. V, J and clone size are taken as reported in that table, and D and trimming were inferred from the DNA itself. The sample table shows fewer than 150,000 clones, and 66% are seen once. Around 1.6% of the sample rests with the top ten.

For this clone: Which antigen it targets is not known. Per-nucleotide qualities are absent, and no much larger clonotype sits a single base away.

The cohort comprised 710 or so healthy bone marrow donors. At the time of sampling, every cohort member was nominally healthy, though immune exposures that went unrecorded were likely present. CMV serostatus was positive for about 300 and negative for about half of the 666 cohort members, and was not recorded for this donor. Every donor gave a peripheral blood sample, and the peripheral blood mononuclear cells from that sample were used for TCR beta sequencing. The Qiagen DNeasy Blood Extraction Kit was used to extract genomic DNA from the blood cell samples. From cysteine to phenylalanine, the CDR3 is 14 amino acids long. Only the CDR3 DNA stays, 42 bases, in frame from base 1. The germline V gene sets CDR1 to SGDLS and CDR2 to YYNGEE. Compared with germline, V lacks 3 bases and J lacks 8 bases; bases without a gene match: 9.

The V and J genes are TRBV9 and TRBJ2-7, with 9 central nucleotides matching TRBD2. Sequences were obtained from PBMCs. The receptor's source is a human donor in good health. The CDR3 corresponds to CASSGGTSFRKQYF. The sequenced DNA is TGTGCCAGCAGCGGAGGGACTAGCTTCCGGAAGCAGTACTTC.